The entry below describes one T cell receptor beta chain. The antigen is not known. V was pared by 6 bases and J by 7 bases, with 10 bases between. The CDR3 is 12 residues long. TCRdb reprocessed the 5' RACE reads via MiXCR and lists one record per CDR3 protein. The sample yields roughly 42,000 distinct CDR3 sequences, roughly 31% seen once. Whole-study findings and limits: Tumor Treg TCRs overlapped most with tumor naive CD4+ cells.

The sequenced material came from tumor-infiltrating memory CD4+ T cells sorted from the breast tumor. As to subset: memory CD4+ T cells, CD4+CD45RO+CD25-. The V gene is TRBV12-3 or TRBV12-4, the J gene TRBJ2-1; D gene ambiguous. This receptor was taken from a female donor with breast cancer. The CDR3 nucleotides read TGTGCCAGCAGCCGAACTCTGAATGAGCAGTTCTTC. Residues: CASSRTLNEQFF.